What follows is one T cell receptor (beta chain) and its context. It has no known antigen specificity. Nothing much larger sits one base from this clone, and base qualities are not available. V is cut by 5 bases and J by 1 base, and the space between the germline ends is 11 bases. The CDR3 measures 15 amino acids from cysteine to phenylalanine. Left in the record is the CDR3 DNA by itself, 45 bases read in frame from the first base. CDR1 and CDR2 are read off the germline V gene as SGHTA and FQGNSA. These data are taken from a study of identical twins (TCRdb year 2016). Concerning the study at large: The study deep-sequenced TCR alpha and beta repertoires from monozygotic twins, unrelated adults of various ages and cord blood to test whether fetal clonotypes persist. To rule out contamination, replicate twin experiments were performed at different times with different library preparation protocols. Here is what the overall study found, with its caveats: Abundant cord blood beta clonotypes carried fewer insertions; young adult naive repertoires showed a weaker similar trend, while memory repertoires showed none. Compared with coincidental sharing between unrelated individuals, an excess of low generation-probability sequences was observed among out-of-frame TCR alpha sequences shared between twins. Invariant T cells such as MAIT and iNKT could partly confound zero-insertion analyses, although diverse VJ usage argued against such confounding for most clonotypes. Because the same donors could not be followed over many years, the conclusions depended on cross-sectional statistical analysis. In monozygotic twins, recombination models systematically underestimated out-of-frame TCR alpha sharing, but the models matched the sharing seen between unrelated individuals. Excess twin sharing in beta out-of-frame sequences was weaker because fewer shared sequences lowered the signal-to-noise ratio.

All donors were healthy Caucasians. Three pairs of female monozygotic twins, all aged roughly 18 to 29 years, made up the twin cohort. Miltenyi CD45RO+ enrichment and human naive T-cell isolation kits were used to isolate memory (CD45RO+) and naive T cells from PBMC. Library prep was done by 5' RACE. Sequencing relied on an Illumina HiSeq 2000. A universal primer binding site was introduced by template switching, and a unique molecular identifier was present in the final cDNA, enabling accurate counting of TCR cDNA molecules. First-strand cDNA for TCR alpha and beta chains was synthesized from specific primers in the conserved constant-segment region. Each cDNA library was double barcoded, with a SMART-Mk sample barcode plus Illumina barcodes, to control for contamination. TruSeq adapter sequences, together with Illumina sample barcodes, were added in two successive PCR steps. The Illumina HiSeq platform was used with custom primers to sequence TCR alpha and beta cDNA libraries. The authors' analysis ran thus. MiGEC processed the raw reads to extract unique molecular identifiers, while MiXCR was used to determine the CDR3 positions. Recombination models were inferred per individual with the repgenHMM and IGoR tools using an EM algorithm. The tcR package in R was used for shared clonotype analysis, with sharing normalized by the product of cloneset sizes. Out-of-frame nonproductive sequences were analyzed to study raw recombination free of thymic and clonal selection effects. TCRdb reran the public reads through fastp at Q25 and MiXCR, keeping productive beta chains. Entries that share a CDR3 protein sequence are merged under the most common genes and DNA. These V and J calls originate from TCRdb's pipeline instead of the authors' own analysis. This sample is represented by 210,000 or so distinct CDR3 sequences; roughly 7.5% of them were singletons. The leading ten clones occupy 1.9% of the sample.

In addition, the sample was reused for a study of yellow fever vaccine responses in identical twins. The second study, in turn, reports: According to the authors, the vaccine-induced T cell response in identical twins seemed to be partly convergent and partly specific to each individual. The study precisely tracked vaccine-responding T cell clones in identical twins.

The chain joins TRBV7-2 to TRBJ2-2; a weak D assignment points to TRBD2 (5 bases agree). The sample taken for sequencing was memory (CD45RO+) T cells sorted from blood. What the cell subset or site label conveys for this sample: CD45RO+ enriched T cells. The source of this sequence is a woman under 30 in good health. Here the CDR3 is given as CASSPRGENTGELFF. The DNA sequence is TGTGCCAGCAGCCCCCGGGGAGAGAACACCGGGGAGCTGTTTTTT.